This T cell receptor beta chain was observed in a study of blood T cell repertoires in COVID-19 (dated by TCRdb to the early 2020s). Notes on the research overall: Samples covering the acute and convalescent phases of COVID-19 were provided by collaborators in the United States, Italy and Spain. Deeply sampled blood TCRbeta repertoires from subjects exposed to, actively infected with, or recovered from COVID-19 were included in the dataset. The repertoires were released in a freely available public database meant as a resource for research on the immune response to SARS-CoV-2. HLA class I and class II types, where available, came from metadata supplied by the sample provider rather than from assay-based typing. The material from the prospective study consisted of cDNA or gDNA derived from T cells, B-cell-depleted T cells, or PBMCs. Nearly every sample came with metadata listing a de-identified subject ID, COVID-19 status, age in years and sex. Samples were obtained from the ongoing ImmuneRACE study (first 160 participants) and from 1,254 subjects provided by 6 global collaborators. What the authors observed across the whole study: How much clinical and demographic metadata was included differed by source and by participant, and the metadata was provided uncurated.

The CDR3 runs 13 residues from the cysteine to the phenylalanine. The kept DNA is CDR3 alone, 39 bases in frame from the first base. The germline V gene sets CDR1 to SGHRS and CDR2 to YFSETQ. V sheds 0 bases and J sheds 5 bases, leaving 8 bases between their ends. As to this clone: Its antigen is not yet known. Within one base of it there is no much larger clone, and no base qualities were kept.

TCRbeta CDR3 regions were amplified from genomic DNA using the immunoSEQ Assay, a bias-controlled multiplex PCR. Regarding the original processing steps: The number of nucleated cells in each sample was estimated from the amplification of reference gene primers within the assay. To quantify the absolute abundance of each unique TCRbeta CDR3 rearrangement, sequence reads were collapsed and filtered. Productive Simpson clonality was computed per sample as the square root of Simpson's diversity index over productive rearrangements. Sourced from immuneACCESS, this table was stored by TCRdb with only in-frame sequences that have V and J called. A share of the clones is absent; for the studies checked, an unresolved V gene accounts for under half, and the remainder has no known explanation. The V and J calls and clone size were taken over from that table, and D and trimming were inferred from the DNA. For this sample the table gives about 200,000 clones, of which roughly 80% were detected only once. In total, the top ten clones hold approximately 7.6% of the sample.

Participants in the prospective study were enrolled through a virtual design, were aged roughly 18 to 100 years, and lived in roughly 26 United States geographic areas. In the prospective study, cohorts were assigned on the basis of participant-reported clinical history obtained from a screening survey and a study questionnaire. For ImmuneRACE Cohort 3, a participant was defined as recovered based on two consecutive negative NP/OP PCR tests, clearance by a healthcare professional, or resolution of symptoms. Mobile phlebotomists in the prospective study collected whole blood, serum and a nasopharyngeal or oropharyngeal swab from every participant. Over a roughly 2-month period, participants in the prospective study had the option of providing additional blood draws and questionnaires. Blood samples from the prospective study were shipped frozen or at room temperature prior to DNA extraction.

The sequencing input was PBMCs or T cells enriched from blood (not recorded which). This receptor chain uses TRBV5-1 and TRBJ2-5, and perhaps TRBD2 as D gene, on 5 matching bases. The receptor was derived from a man aged 40-55 years who had recovered from COVID-19. The DNA sequence follows: TGCGCCAGCAGCTTGGGGGGAGAGGAGACCCAGTACTTC. It is translated as CASSLGGEETQYF. Joined to the reference TRBV5-1 and TRBJ2-5 proteins, this CDR3 gives the full variable domain: KAGVTQTPRYLIKTRGQQVTLSCSPISGHRSVSWYQQTPGQGLQFLFEYFSETQRNKGNFPGRFSGRQFSNSRSEMNVSTLELGDSALYLCASSLGGEETQYFGPGTRLLVL.